Listed below are T cell receptor beta chains from one sample, sequenced in a study of cytomegalovirus exposure and HLA in healthy donors. Here immunoSEQ multiplex PCR was the method, and the copy in TCRdb shows in-frame clones only, minus some. The sample consists of about 180,000 clones, roughly 82% of them appearing once. The sample comprised PBMCs. The receptors come from a man aged 40-50 years in good health and CMV-seronegative. Both conserved end residues are part of each CDR3. D genes are given only for firm matches. Some rows mark clone size as missing; the rest say once, few, many or name a class of expanded clone.

V gene: TRBV10-3; J gene: TRBJ2-3; clone size: .; D gene: .; CDR3 DNA: TGTGCCATCAGTGAGCGGGACTCCCTCGGTACGCAGTATTTT; CDR3 protein: CAISERDSLGTQYF
V gene: TRBV25-1; J gene: TRBJ1-1; clone size: .; D gene: TRBD1; CDR3 DNA: TGTGCCAGCAGTGGAAGGACAGGGGGCATGGCTGAAGCTTTCTTT; CDR3 protein: CASSGRTGGMAEAFF
V gene: TRBV6-5; J gene: TRBJ2-7; clone size: .; D gene: .; CDR3 DNA: TGTGCCAGCAGTTACGGGTCCGGGACAAAAGCCTACGAGCAGTACTTC; CDR3 protein: CASSYGSGTKAYEQYF
V gene: TRBV5-4; J gene: TRBJ1-2; clone size: .; D gene: TRBD1; CDR3 DNA: TGTGCCAGCAGCCTGGACAGGCTTAGCTATGGCTACACCTTC; CDR3 protein: CASSLDRLSYGYTF
V gene: TRBV27; J gene: TRBJ2-6; clone size: .; D gene: TRBD1; CDR3 DNA: TGTGCCAGCAGTATGGGACAGGGCTACTCTGGGGCCAACGTCCTGACTTTC; CDR3 protein: CASSMGQGYSGANVLTF
V gene: TRBV4-2; J gene: TRBJ2-1; clone size: .; D gene: .; CDR3 DNA: TGTGCCAGCAGCCAAAGGGGCTCGGGCGGTGAGCAGTTCTTC; CDR3 protein: CASSQRGSGGEQFF
V gene: TRBV6-5; J gene: TRBJ2-5; clone size: .; D gene: .; CDR3 DNA: TGTGCCAGCAGTTACTCTGCGACTCCAACCATAGAGACCCAGTACTTC; CDR3 protein: CASSYSATPTIETQYF
V gene: TRBV4-1; J gene: TRBJ1-1; clone size: .; D gene: .; CDR3 DNA: TGCGCCAGCAGCCAAGATGACAGGCTGAACACTGAAGCTTTCTTT; CDR3 protein: CASSQDDRLNTEAFF
V gene: TRBV27; J gene: TRBJ2-5; clone size: .; D gene: .; CDR3 DNA: TGTGCCAGCAACTCGAGGGGGGGGGAGACCCAGTACTTC; CDR3 protein: CASNSRGGETQYF
V gene: TRBV10-3; J gene: TRBJ2-5; clone size: .; D gene: .; CDR3 DNA: TGTGCCATCGGGGCCAGCGAGGAGACCCAGTACTTC; CDR3 protein: CAIGASEETQYF
V gene: TRBV7-8; J gene: TRBJ2-7; clone size: .; D gene: .; CDR3 DNA: TGTGCCAGCAGCTTACCCAGGTCTTCTGGGTACGAGCAGTACTTC; CDR3 protein: CASSLPRSSGYEQYF
V gene: TRBV11-2; J gene: TRBJ1-3; clone size: .; D gene: .; CDR3 DNA: TGTGCCAGCAGCTTAGAGGCCGTTAGGGGGACTGGAAACACCATATATTTT; CDR3 protein: CASSLEAVRGTGNTIYF
V gene: TRBV6-5; J gene: TRBJ1-2; clone size: .; D gene: .; CDR3 DNA: TGTGCCAGCAGTTTGGCCGGGAGGGGGGCGCGGCTTGGCTACACCTTC; CDR3 protein: CASSLAGRGARLGYTF
V gene: TRBV6-1; J gene: TRBJ2-7; clone size: once; D gene: .; CDR3 DNA: TGTGCCAGCAGTGAGGGGGCAGGCTCCTACGAGCAGTACTTC; CDR3 protein: CASSEGAGSYEQYF
V gene: TRBV19; J gene: TRBJ1-5; clone size: .; D gene: .; CDR3 DNA: TGTGCCAGTAGTCCGACAGGTCCTAGACAGCCCCAGCATTTT; CDR3 protein: CASSPTGPRQPQHF
V gene: TRBV11-3; J gene: TRBJ1-2; clone size: .; D gene: .; CDR3 DNA: TGTGCCAGCAGCTTTACGGGGAGGGCTAACTATGGCTACACCTTC; CDR3 protein: CASSFTGRANYGYTF
V gene: TRBV30; J gene: TRBJ1-1; clone size: .; D gene: .; CDR3 DNA: TGTGCCTGGAGCCCCAAGACAGGGAACACTGAAGCTTTCTTT; CDR3 protein: CAWSPKTGNTEAFF
V gene: TRBV6-5; J gene: TRBJ1-2; clone size: .; D gene: .; CDR3 DNA: TGTGCCAGCAGTCCGGGTCCCCTCTATGGCTACACCTTC; CDR3 protein: CASSPGPLYGYTF
V gene: TRBV10-3; J gene: TRBJ2-1; clone size: .; D gene: TRBD2; CDR3 DNA: TGTGCCATCAGTGAGGCGACTAGCGGGCAGTTCTTC; CDR3 protein: CAISEATSGQFF
V gene: TRBV9; J gene: TRBJ2-2; clone size: .; D gene: TRBD1; CDR3 DNA: TGTGCCAGCAGTCCATCGACAGGGGCTTTAACCGGGGAGCTGTTTTTT; CDR3 protein: CASSPSTGALTGELFF
V gene: TRBV4-3; J gene: TRBJ2-1; clone size: once; D gene: .; CDR3 DNA: TGCGCCAGCAGCCAAGACAAGTTAGGAGCCAATGAGCAGTTCTTC; CDR3 protein: CASSQDKLGANEQFF
V gene: TRBV11-1; J gene: TRBJ2-7; clone size: .; D gene: .; CDR3 DNA: TGTGCCAGCAGGAGTGCTAGCGGAGGGGGCGAGCAGTACTTC; CDR3 protein: CASRSASGGGEQYF
V gene: TRBV28; J gene: TRBJ2-1; clone size: .; D gene: .; CDR3 DNA: TGTGCCAGCGCCGTCGGGACATTAGGCAATGAGCAGTTCTTC; CDR3 protein: CASAVGTLGNEQFF
V gene: TRBV6-6; J gene: TRBJ1-1; clone size: .; D gene: .; CDR3 DNA: TGTGCCAGCAGCTCATCTCCGGGCACTGAAGCTTTCTTT; CDR3 protein: CASSSSPGTEAFF